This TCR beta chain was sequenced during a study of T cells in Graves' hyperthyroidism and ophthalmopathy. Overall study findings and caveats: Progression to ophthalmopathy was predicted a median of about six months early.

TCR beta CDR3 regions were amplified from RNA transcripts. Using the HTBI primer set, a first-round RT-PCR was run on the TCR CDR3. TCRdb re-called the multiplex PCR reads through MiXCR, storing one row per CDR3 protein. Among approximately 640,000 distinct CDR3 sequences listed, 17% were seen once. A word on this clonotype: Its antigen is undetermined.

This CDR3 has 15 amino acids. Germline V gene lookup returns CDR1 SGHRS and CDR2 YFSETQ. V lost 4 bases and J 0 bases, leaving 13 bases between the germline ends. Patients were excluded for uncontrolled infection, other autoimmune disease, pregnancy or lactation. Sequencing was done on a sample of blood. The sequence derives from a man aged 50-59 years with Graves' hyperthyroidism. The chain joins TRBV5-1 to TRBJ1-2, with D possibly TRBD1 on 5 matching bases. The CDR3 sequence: CASSRTGDSNYGYTF. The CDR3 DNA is TGCGCCAGCAGCCGAACAGGAGATTCTAACTATGGCTACACCTTC.